A single TCR beta chain is shown here with its context. No antigen is known for it. The data derive from a study of CD8 T cells in ankylosing spondylitis. Generation of TCR beta libraries employed quantitative 5'-RACE incorporating molecular barcodes. TCRdb fed the 5' RACE reads into MiXCR, producing one record per CDR3 protein. Of some 300,000 distinct CDR3 sequences in the sample, less than 25% were seen once. Points from the study as a whole: Disease-associated clonotypes exhibited CD8+ identity and were relatively infrequent in peripheral blood. Significant enrichment of disease-linked clones was reported in matched ankylosing spondylitis synovial fluid. Typical of ankylosing spondylitis blood, it appeared, was a TCR beta motif of about eight highly homologous variants.

The length of the CDR3 is 13 residues. Germline V gene data show CDR1 as LGHNA and CDR2 as YNFKEQ. V lost 3 bases, J lost 0 bases, and 6 bases lay in between. This sequence originates from a female donor with ankylosing spondylitis or in good health (not recorded which). The chain is built from TRBV4-2 and TRBJ2-7; D is perhaps TRBD2 (6 bases). Sequencing input: blood, either unsorted or a sorted T cell fraction (not recorded which). CDR3 sequence: CASSQTSSYEQYF. DNA for the CDR3: TGTGCCAGCAGCCAGACTAGCTCCTACGAGCAGTACTTC.